Listed below are T cell receptor beta chains from one sample, sequenced in a study of beta chain features in type 1 diabetes. Libraries were prepared by immunoSEQ multiplex PCR; TCRdb keeps only in-frame clonotypes and omits some of them. The sample holds 300,000 to 350,000 clones; less than 15% are singletons and the top ten take over 5.5%. Source material: central memory CD4+ T cells from blood. The receptors here all came from a man aged 25-45 years in good health. Each CDR3 is given with its conserved first and last residue. The order of the fields is V gene, CDR3 length, D gene, J gene, clone size, CDR3 DNA, CDR3 protein. The D gene is left open where the match is weak. The listing skips clone size in some rows; elsewhere it reads once, few, many or a size class.

TRBV28,12,-,TRBJ1-1,-,TGTGCCAGCAGTCCAGAGGTCGCTGAAGCTTTCTTT,CASSPEVAEAFF
TRBV5-1,14,-,TRBJ1-1,few,TGCGCCACCAAGCTTGACGACAGCAACACTGAAGCTTTCTTT,CATKLDDSNTEAFF
TRBV11-2,15,TRBD2,TRBJ2-1,-,TGTGCCAGCACCAAGGCGGTGGGACTATACAATGAGCAGTTCTTC,CASTKAVGLYNEQFF
TRBV6-5,15,-,TRBJ1-1,few,TGTGCCAGCAGTTACTCGATTAGCCACCTACGTTTGGCTTTCTTT,CASSYSISHLRLAFF
TRBV19,14,-,TRBJ2-3,few,TGTGCCAGTAGTATGGGGATTAGCACAGATACGCAGTATTTT,CASSMGISTDTQYF
TRBV19,14,TRBD2,TRBJ2-2,-,TGTGCCAGTAGTATTCAGCGGGAGGGCGGGGAGCTGTTTTTT,CASSIQREGGELFF
TRBV7-2,14,TRBD2,TRBJ2-5,-,TGTGCCAGCAGTCTAGCGGGAGGTGGAGAGACCCAGTACTTC,CASSLAGGGETQYF
TRBV5-6,12,-,TRBJ1-4,-,TGTGCCAGCAGCCTAAGATATGAAAAACTGTTTTTT,CASSLRYEKLFF
TRBV7-8,14,-,TRBJ2-2,-,TGTGCCAGCAGCTTCCGGGGGCGCACCGGGGAGCTGTTTTTT,CASSFRGRTGELFF
TRBV7-2,13,-,TRBJ2-7,few,TGTGCCAGCAGCTCCCCCCCCCTCCCCAGGCAGTACTTC,CASSSPPLPRQYF
TRBV10-2,12,-,TRBJ1-4,few,TGCGCCAGCAGTGAGTCGGGGACGCGGCTGTTTTTT,CASSESGTRLFF
TRBV21-1,14,-,TRBJ1-6,-,TGTGCCAGCAGCAAAGGGACAGAGAATTCACCCCTCCACTTT,CASSKGTENSPLHF
TRBV5-1,14,TRBD1,TRBJ2-1,-,TGCGCCAGCAGCGGGACAGGGGCTTTCAATGAGCAGTTCTTC,CASSGTGAFNEQFF
TRBV5-1,15,-,TRBJ2-7,-,TGCGCCAGCAGCGCCGGACGGGGGTCCGGGGACGAGCAGTACTTC,CASSAGRGSGDEQYF
TRBV30,11,-,TRBJ1-2,few,TGTGCCTGGCGTTGGGACTCTGGCTACACCTTC,CAWRWDSGYTF
TRBV30,16,TRBD2,TRBJ2-1,-,TGTGCCTGGAGCTTATTTAGCGGGACGTCCTACAATGAGCAGTTCTTC,CAWSLFSGTSYNEQFF
TRBV7-9,15,-,TRBJ2-1,many,TGTGCCAGCATGATCCACGGGATCTATGCTGGTGAGCAGTTCTTC,CASMIHGIYAGEQFF
TRBV5-4,15,TRBD1,TRBJ1-2,few,TGTGCCAGCAGCTCGGGACAGCTAAATGCCTATGGCTACACCTTC,CASSSGQLNAYGYTF
TRBV12-2,18,-,TRBJ2-2,few,TGTGCAAGTCGCCCTTGGTTGGGGCGGCCAGAGAACACCGGGGAGCTGTTTTTT,CASRPWLGRPENTGELFF
TRBV6-5,15,-,TRBJ2-1,-,TGTGCCAGCAGTTACATTAGTTTCTCCTACAATGAGCAGTTCTTC,CASSYISFSYNEQFF
TRBV30,15,TRBD2,TRBJ2-1,few,TGTGCCTGGAATTGGGGTAGCGGGATGTACAATGAGCAGTTCTTC,CAWNWGSGMYNEQFF
TRBV7-9,15,TRBD1,TRBJ1-5,-,TGTGCCAGCAGCCCCGACAGGGGGAGGAATCAGCCCCAGCATTTT,CASSPDRGRNQPQHF
TRBV6-5,15,-,TRBJ2-1,-,TGTGCCAGCAAGGGGGGCGCAGGCCAGCACAATGAGCAGTTCTTC,CASKGGAGQHNEQFF
TRBV7-2,15,TRBD2,TRBJ2-7,-,TGTGCCAGCAGCTTTTCTGCTAGCGGAAGCTACGAGCAGTACTTC,CASSFSASGSYEQYF
TRBV6-5,13,-,TRBJ1-5,-,TGTGCCACCTCCCTGGACCGAAATCAGCCCCAGCATTTT,CATSLDRNQPQHF
TRBV7-9,15,-,TRBJ1-1,many,TGTGCCAGCAGGTTCGGGAACAGGGCCGGGTCTGAAGCTTTCTTT,CASRFGNRAGSEAFF
TRBV6-6,15,TRBD2,TRBJ2-1,few,TGTGCCAGCAGTTTGACTAGCCCCTCTCGCAATGAGCAGTTCTTC,CASSLTSPSRNEQFF
TRBV7-3,18,-,TRBJ2-3,-,TGTGCCAGCAGCTTAACGGGGAACCCAGGGTCTGGCACAGATACGCAGTATTTT,CASSLTGNPGSGTDTQYF
TRBV5-6,15,TRBD1,TRBJ2-3,few,TGTGCCAGCAGGATGACAGGGGGTATGACAGATACGCAGTATTTT,CASRMTGGMTDTQYF
TRBV19,13,-,TRBJ1-1,-,TGTGCCAGTAGTAATCAGGCGAACACTGAAGCTTTCTTT,CASSNQANTEAFF
TRBV10-1,13,-,TRBJ1-5,-,TGCGCCAGCAGTGGATCACCGGGGCAGCCCCAGCATTTT,CASSGSPGQPQHF
TRBV11-3,15,-,TRBJ1-5,-,TGTGCCAGCAGCTTAGGGGGTGGTGTCAATCAGCCCCAGCATTTT,CASSLGGGVNQPQHF
TRBV19,14,-,TRBJ1-2,-,TGTGCCAGTAGCGGGGGGGTGGAAAGAGGAGGCTACACCTTC,CASSGGVERGGYTF
TRBV10-3,14,TRBD1,TRBJ1-1,-,TGTGCCACATCGCTCAGGGGGCGCGACACTGAAGCTTTCTTT,CATSLRGRDTEAFF
TRBV18,15,TRBD1,TRBJ1-3,-,TGTGCCAGCTCACCGGGACAGGTCTCTGGAAACACCATATATTTT,CASSPGQVSGNTIYF
TRBV10-2,16,-,TRBJ1-2,many,TGCGCCAGCAGTGAGCCCAAACCTCAGGGGAAGTATGGCTACACCTTC,CASSEPKPQGKYGYTF
TRBV7-7,13,TRBD1,TRBJ2-1,-,TGTGCCAGCAGCTCAGACAGGGGAGATGAGCAGTTCTTC,CASSSDRGDEQFF
TRBV19,17,TRBD1,TRBJ1-5,few,TGTGCCAGTAGCCCTAGGACAGGTCGGCGTAGCAATCAGCCCCAGCATTTT,CASSPRTGRRSNQPQHF
TRBV5-5,13,-,TRBJ1-1,few,TGTGCCAGCAGCTTAACAGGGAAGACTGAAGCTTTCTTT,CASSLTGKTEAFF
TRBV7-8,15,TRBD2,TRBJ2-3,-,TGTGCCAGCAGCTCTAGCGGGGGGGCAAGGGATACGCAGTATTTT,CASSSSGGARDTQYF
TRBV6-5,14,TRBD1,TRBJ2-1,few,TGTGCCAGCAGTTACTTGGACAGGACGGGTGAGCAGTTCTTC,CASSYLDRTGEQFF
TRBV5-4,15,-,TRBJ2-2,few,TGTGCCAGCAGCTTGGCGGGGGCCAACACCGGGGAGCTGTTTTTT,CASSLAGANTGELFF
TRBV9,15,TRBD2,TRBJ2-3,-,TGTGCCAGCAGCGGAGGGAGGGTCTCCACAGATACGCAGTATTTT,CASSGGRVSTDTQYF
TRBV10-3,15,-,TRBJ2-6,-,TGTGCCATCAGTGCTAGGAGCTCTGGGGCCAACGTCCTGACTTTC,CAISARSSGANVLTF
TRBV9,15,-,TRBJ2-5,-,TGTGCCAGCAGCGTAGCTGCGGGGAAGGAAGAGACCCAGTACTTC,CASSVAAGKEETQYF
TRBV5-4,15,-,TRBJ1-2,few,TGTGCCAGCAGCCCAGGGACCGATCCTAACTATGGCTACACCTTC,CASSPGTDPNYGYTF